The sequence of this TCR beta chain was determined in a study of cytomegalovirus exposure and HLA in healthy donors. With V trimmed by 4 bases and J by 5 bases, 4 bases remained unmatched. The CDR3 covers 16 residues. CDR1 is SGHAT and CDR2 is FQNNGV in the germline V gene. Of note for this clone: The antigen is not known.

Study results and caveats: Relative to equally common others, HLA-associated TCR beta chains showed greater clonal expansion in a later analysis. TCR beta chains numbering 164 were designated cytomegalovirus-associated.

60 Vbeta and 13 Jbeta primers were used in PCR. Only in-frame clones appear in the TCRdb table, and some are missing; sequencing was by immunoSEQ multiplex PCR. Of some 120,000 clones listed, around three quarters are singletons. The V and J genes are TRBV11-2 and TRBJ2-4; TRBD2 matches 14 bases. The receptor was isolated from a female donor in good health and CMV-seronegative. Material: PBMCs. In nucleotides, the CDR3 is TGTGCCAGCAGCTCTCGACTAGCGGGAGGGGAAAACATTCAGTACTTC. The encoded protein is CASSSRLAGGENIQYF.